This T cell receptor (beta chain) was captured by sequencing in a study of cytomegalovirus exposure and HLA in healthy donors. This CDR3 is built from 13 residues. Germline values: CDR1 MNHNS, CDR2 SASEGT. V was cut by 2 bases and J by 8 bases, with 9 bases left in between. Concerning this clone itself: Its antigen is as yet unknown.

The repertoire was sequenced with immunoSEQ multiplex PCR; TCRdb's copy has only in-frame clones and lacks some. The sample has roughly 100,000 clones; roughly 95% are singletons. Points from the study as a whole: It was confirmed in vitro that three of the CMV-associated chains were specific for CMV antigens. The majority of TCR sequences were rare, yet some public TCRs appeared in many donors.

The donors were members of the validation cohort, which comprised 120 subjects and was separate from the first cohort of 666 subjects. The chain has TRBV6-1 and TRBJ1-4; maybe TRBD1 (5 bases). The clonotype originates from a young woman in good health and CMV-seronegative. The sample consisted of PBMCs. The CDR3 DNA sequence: TGTGCCAGCAGTGAACCGGAGGGGGAAAAACTGTTTTTT. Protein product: CASSEPEGEKLFF.